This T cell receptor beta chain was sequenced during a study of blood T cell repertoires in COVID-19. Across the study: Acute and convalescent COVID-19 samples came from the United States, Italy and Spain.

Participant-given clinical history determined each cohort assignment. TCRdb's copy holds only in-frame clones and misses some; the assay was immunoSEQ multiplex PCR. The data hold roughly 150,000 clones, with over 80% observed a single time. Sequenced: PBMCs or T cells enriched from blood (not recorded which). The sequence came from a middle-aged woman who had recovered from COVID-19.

CDR3 in amino acids: CASSDGMMAGNTIYF. In DNA form, the CDR3 reads TGTGCCAGCAGTGATGGCATGATGGCTGGAAACACCATATATTTT. The gene calls are TRBV25-1 and TRBJ1-3, with no clear D. This CDR3 comprises 15 residues. Deletions cut 3 bases from V and 2 bases from J, with 11 bases between. The germline V gene has CDR1 MGHDK and CDR2 SYGVNS.